The present T cell receptor (beta chain) was sequenced within a study of T cells after yellow fever vaccination. Notes on the study in general: Post-booster repertoires again held most primary-vaccination clones (roughly 96% CD4, 75% to 90% CD8). Though it reached lower strength, the secondary response hit its peak faster, day 5 versus 15. Abundant clonotypes from the bulk population could contaminate FACS-sorted repertoires.

Germline loops: CDR1 SGHAT, CDR2 FQNNGV. The CDR3 length is 18 residues. V shed 2 bases, J shed 3 bases, and the junction held 15 bases outside the gene matches. MiXCR, run by TCRdb on the 5' RACE reads, gives a single entry per CDR3 protein. The repertoire has approximately 340,000 distinct CDR3 sequences, 8.7% of them found once; the top ten carry approximately 19%. This clonotype was counted only a few times. What it recognizes is unknown. This specimen consisted of PBMCs, obtained on the day of the first yellow fever vaccination. The receptor was isolated from a young man who received the YFV17D yellow fever vaccine. The V call is TRBV11-2, the J call TRBJ2-5, with 7 bases fitting TRBD2. CDR3 sequence (DNA): TGTGCCAGCAGCTTAAGAGGGCTGGAGCGGGGAAGGAAAGAGACCCAGTACTTC. Translated: CASSLRGLERGRKETQYF.